This T cell receptor (beta chain) was captured by sequencing in a study of T cells in Graves' hyperthyroidism and ophthalmopathy. Germline V gene data show CDR1 as MNHEY and CDR2 as SMNVEV (reference sequence). V was clipped by 1 base and J by 11 bases, with 9 bases between them. This CDR3 spans 13 amino acids. RNA transcripts served as the template for amplifying TCR beta CDR3 regions. With the HTBI primer set, the TCR CDR3 went through a first round of RT-PCR. TCRdb called the multiplex PCR reads again in MiXCR, with one record for every CDR3 protein. The sample shows more than 300,000 distinct CDR3 sequences, roughly a sixth of them seen only once. Patients were excluded because of uncontrolled infection, other autoimmune disease, pregnancy or lactation. The blood sample was taken at first hyperthyroidism diagnosis, before any ophthalmopathy symptoms.

The receptor was isolated from a woman in her 30s with Graves' hyperthyroidism that later progressed to Graves' ophthalmopathy. This chain connects TRBV27 to TRBJ1-6; D remains unclear. Source material: blood. This CDR3 reads CASSLLAWAPLHF. The DNA of the CDR3 is TGTGCCAGCAGTTTATTAGCGTGGGCACCCCTCCACTTT.